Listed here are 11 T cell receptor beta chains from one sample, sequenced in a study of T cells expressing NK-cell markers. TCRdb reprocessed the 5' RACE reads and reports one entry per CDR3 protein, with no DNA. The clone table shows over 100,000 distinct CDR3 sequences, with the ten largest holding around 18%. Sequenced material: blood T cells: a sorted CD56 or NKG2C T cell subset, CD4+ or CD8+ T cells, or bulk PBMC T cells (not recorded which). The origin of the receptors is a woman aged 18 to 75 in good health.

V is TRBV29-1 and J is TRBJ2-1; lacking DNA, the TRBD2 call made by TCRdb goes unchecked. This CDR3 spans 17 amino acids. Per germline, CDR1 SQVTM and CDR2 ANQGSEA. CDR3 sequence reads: CSVGKREAGHSYNEQFF.

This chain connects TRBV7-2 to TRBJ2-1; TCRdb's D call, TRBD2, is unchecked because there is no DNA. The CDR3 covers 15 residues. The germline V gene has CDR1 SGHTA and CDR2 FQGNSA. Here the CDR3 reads CASSRGGGQSDEQFF.

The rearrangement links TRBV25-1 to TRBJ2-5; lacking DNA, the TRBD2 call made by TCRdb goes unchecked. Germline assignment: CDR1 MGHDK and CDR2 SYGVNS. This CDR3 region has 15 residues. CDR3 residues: CASSVVTSGRETQYF.

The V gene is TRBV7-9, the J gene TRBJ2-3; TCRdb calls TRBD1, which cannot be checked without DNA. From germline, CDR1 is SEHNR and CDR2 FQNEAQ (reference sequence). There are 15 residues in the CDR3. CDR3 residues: CASSYGAEYTDTQYF.

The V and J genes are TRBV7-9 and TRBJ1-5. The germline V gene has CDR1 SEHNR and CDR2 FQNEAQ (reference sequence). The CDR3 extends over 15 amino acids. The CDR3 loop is CASSSAGQEVQPQHF.

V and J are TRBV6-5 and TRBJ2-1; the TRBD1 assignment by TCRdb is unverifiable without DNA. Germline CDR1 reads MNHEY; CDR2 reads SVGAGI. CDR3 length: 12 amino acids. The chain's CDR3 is CASSPDSNEQFF.

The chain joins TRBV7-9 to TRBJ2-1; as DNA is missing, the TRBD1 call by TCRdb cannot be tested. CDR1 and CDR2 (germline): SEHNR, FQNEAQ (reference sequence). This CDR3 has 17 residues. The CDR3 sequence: CASSLKWWSAQPNEQFF.

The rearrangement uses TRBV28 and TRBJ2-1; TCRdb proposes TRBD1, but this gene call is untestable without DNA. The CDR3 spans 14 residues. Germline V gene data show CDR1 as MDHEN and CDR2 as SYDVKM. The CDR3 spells CASSRQPSYNEQFF. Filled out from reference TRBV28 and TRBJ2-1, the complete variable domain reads DVKVTQSSRYLVKRTGEKVFLECVQDMDHENMFWYRQDPGLGLRLIYFSYDVKMKEKGDIPEGYSVSREKKERFSLILESASTNQTSMYLCASSRQPSYNEQFFGPGTRLTVL.

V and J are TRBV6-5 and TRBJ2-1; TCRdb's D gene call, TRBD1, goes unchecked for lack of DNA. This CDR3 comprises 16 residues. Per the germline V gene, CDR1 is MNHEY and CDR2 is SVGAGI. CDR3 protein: CASSYSIDRGWDEQFF.

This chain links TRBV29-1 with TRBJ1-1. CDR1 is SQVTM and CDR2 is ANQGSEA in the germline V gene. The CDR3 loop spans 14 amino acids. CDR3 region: CSVEEWGENTEAFF.

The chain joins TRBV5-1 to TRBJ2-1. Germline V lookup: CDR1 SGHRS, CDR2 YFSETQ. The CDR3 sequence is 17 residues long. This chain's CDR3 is CASSLVVQASSYNEQFF. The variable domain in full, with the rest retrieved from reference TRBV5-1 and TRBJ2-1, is KAGVTQTPRYLIKTRGQQVTLSCSPISGHRSVSWYQQTPGQGLQFLFEYFSETQRNKGNFPGRFSGRQFSNSRSEMNVSTLELGDSALYLCASSLVVQASSYNEQFFGPGTRLTVL.